The rows below give T cell receptor beta chains drawn from one sample of a study of T cell responses to AZD1222 COVID-19 vaccine. Repertoires were generated with immunoSEQ multiplex PCR, while TCRdb's copy carries only in-frame clones and drops some. The sample contains 100,000 to 150,000 clones, approximately 90% of which appear only once. Sequences were derived from peripheral blood, sampled on day 0 of AZD1222 vaccination. The receptors come from an adult in good health. Both conserved end residues are part of each CDR3. The D gene is left open where the match is weak. Clone size is stated in some rows and not others, as once, few, many or a class when expanded.

CASSYSAGANYGYTF,TGTGCCAGCAGTTACTCGGCAGGAGCTAACTATGGCTACACCTTC,.,.,TRBJ1-2,TRBV6-5
CASSLGVYSNQPQHF,TGTGCCAGCAGTTTAGGGGTCTATAGCAATCAGCCCCAGCATTTT,.,.,TRBJ1-5,TRBV27
CASSLASGSEALYNEQFF,TGCGCCAGCAGCTTGGCCTCGGGTAGCGAGGCCCTCTACAATGAGCAGTTCTTC,.,.,TRBJ2-1,TRBV5-1
CASSPEDRANTEAFF,TGTGCCAGTAGTCCCGAGGACAGGGCCAACACTGAAGCTTTCTTT,TRBD1,.,TRBJ1-1,TRBV19
CASSFRTGGTEAFF,TGTGCCAGCAGTTTTAGAACAGGGGGGACTGAAGCTTTCTTT,TRBD1,.,TRBJ1-1,TRBV28
CAWSPGLNTEAFF,TGTGCCTGGTCTCCGGGACTGAACACTGAAGCTTTCTTT,.,.,TRBJ1-1,TRBV30
CASSLEWNTGELFF,TGTGCCAGCAGCTTGGAATGGAACACCGGGGAGCTGTTTTTT,.,.,TRBJ2-2,TRBV5-4
CASRRGRATNEKLFF,TGCGCCAGCAGGCGAGGGAGGGCAACTAATGAAAAACTGTTTTTT,.,.,TRBJ1-4,TRBV10-2
CAISDSPNYGYTF,TGTGCCATCAGTGACAGTCCTAACTATGGCTACACCTTC,.,.,TRBJ1-2,TRBV10-3
CASAYRLSGKLFF,TGTGCCAGCGCCTACAGACTTTCGGGGAAACTGTTTTTT,.,.,TRBJ1-4,TRBV28
CSASPGGDFNQPQHF,TGCAGTGCCAGTCCCGGCGGGGATTTCAATCAGCCCCAGCATTTT,.,.,TRBJ1-5,TRBV20-1
CASSPLRREANYGYTF,TGCGCCAGCAGCCCCCTGAGGAGGGAAGCTAACTATGGCTACACCTTC,.,.,TRBJ1-2,TRBV4-1
CASSELGAVTYEQYF,TGTGCCAGCAGTGAACTCGGGGCGGTCACCTACGAGCAGTACTTC,.,.,TRBJ2-7,TRBV25-1
CASSLWSMELFF,TGTGCCAGCAGTTTGTGGTCCATGGAACTGTTTTTT,.,.,TRBJ1-4,TRBV28
CASPRIHTSTDTQYF,TGTGCCAGTCCTCGAATTCATACTAGCACAGATACGCAGTATTTT,.,.,TRBJ2-3,TRBV21-1
CASSTDGRGTGPPAKNIQYF,TGCGCCAGCAGCACGGACGGTCGCGGGACGGGGCCTCCAGCCAAAAACATTCAGTACTTC,.,.,TRBJ2-4,TRBV5-1
CASSPAGTSGARTTQYF,TGCGCCAGCAGCCCAGCCGGGACTAGCGGGGCCCGGACGACCCAGTACTTC,TRBD2,.,TRBJ2-5,TRBV4-1
CATANGGAYNEQFF,TGTGCCACCGCGAATGGGGGGGCCTACAATGAGCAGTTCTTC,TRBD2,.,TRBJ2-1,TRBV28
CASSPRTFDTQYF,TGTGCCAGCAGCCCCCGGACTTTTGATACGCAGTATTTT,.,.,TRBJ2-3,TRBV7-9
CASSPQTGIQNYGYTF,TGCGCCAGCAGCCCTCAGACAGGGATCCAAAACTATGGCTACACCTTC,TRBD1,.,TRBJ1-2,TRBV5-1
CASSTYLGMDTQYF,TGTGCCAGTAGTACCTATTTGGGGATGGATACGCAGTATTTT,.,.,TRBJ2-3,TRBV19
CATSDLGTGHNEQFF,TGTGCCACCAGTGATTTAGGGACAGGACACAATGAGCAGTTCTTC,TRBD1,.,TRBJ2-1,TRBV24-1
CASSSAGPNSNQPQHF,TGTGCCAGCAGCTCTGCGGGCCCCAATAGCAATCAGCCCCAGCATTTT,.,.,TRBJ1-5,TRBV7-2
CASRGRPNEKLFF,TGTGCCAGCAGAGGCAGACCTAATGAAAAACTGTTTTTT,.,.,TRBJ1-4,TRBV27
CASSPGVGTSGVTDTQYF,TGTGCCAGCAGCCCCGGGGTGGGGACTAGCGGGGTCACAGATACGCAGTATTTT,TRBD2,.,TRBJ2-3,TRBV5-4
CASPPAYRAAPYNSPLHF,TGTGCCAGCCCTCCCGCTTATAGGGCCGCGCCCTATAATTCACCCCTCCACTTT,.,.,TRBJ1-6,TRBV25-1
CASSYRGDTEAFF,TGTGCCAGCAGCTATCGAGGGGACACTGAAGCTTTCTTT,.,.,TRBJ1-1,TRBV6-5
CASSARLTGNEQYF,TGTGCCAGCAGTGCAAGATTGACAGGGAACGAGCAGTACTTC,TRBD1,.,TRBJ2-7,TRBV6-2/TRBV6-3
CASRTTGIGELFF,TGTGCCAGCCGTACAACAGGGATCGGGGAGCTGTTTTTT,.,.,TRBJ2-2,TRBV2
CASSQRYGYTF,TGTGCCAGCAGCCAGAGATATGGCTACACCTTC,.,.,TRBJ1-2,TRBV7-2
CASSYRGEGAQGYTF,TGTGCCAGCAGTTACCGTGGGGAGGGGGCGCAGGGCTACACCTTC,TRBD1,once,TRBJ1-2,TRBV6-5
CASSLAWLAAPPSGQYF,TGTGCCAGCAGCTTGGCGTGGCTAGCGGCCCCCCCGAGCGGGCAGTATTTT,TRBD2,.,TRBJ2-3,TRBV5-5
CAISESVNQETQYF,TGTGCCATCAGTGAGTCGGTGAACCAGGAGACCCAGTACTTC,.,.,TRBJ2-5,TRBV10-3
CASSQSGQAGEQYF,TGCGCCAGCAGCCAATCGGGACAGGCTGGGGAGCAGTACTTC,TRBD1,.,TRBJ2-7,TRBV4-1
CASSRFSGRRSNQPQHF,TGTGCCAGCAGTCGATTCTCAGGGCGTCGGAGCAATCAGCCCCAGCATTTT,.,once,TRBJ1-5,TRBV6-6
CASSPPEGANSPLHF,TGTGCCAGCAGTCCCCCAGAGGGGGCCAATTCACCCCTCCACTTT,TRBD1,.,TRBJ1-6,TRBV28
CAWSVRSGGFTDTQYF,TGTGCCTGGAGTGTACGGAGCGGGGGGTTCACAGATACGCAGTATTTT,TRBD2,.,TRBJ2-3,TRBV30
CATGSVSSYNSPLHF,TGTGCGACTGGGAGCGTGAGCTCCTATAATTCACCCCTCCACTTT,.,.,TRBJ1-6,TRBV6-5
CASSQGMETGGDEQYF,TGTGCCAGCAGCCAAGGTATGGAGACAGGGGGCGACGAGCAGTACTTC,TRBD1,once,TRBJ2-7,TRBV4-2
CASSDGTNYGYTF,TGTGCCAGCAGTGACGGAACTAACTATGGCTACACCTTC,.,few,TRBJ1-2,TRBV21-1
CASSSAGNTIYF,TGCGCCAGCAGTTCTGCTGGAAACACCATATATTTT,.,.,TRBJ1-3,TRBV28
CACGDRGADTQYF,TGTGCCTGTGGGGACAGGGGGGCAGATACGCAGTATTTT,TRBD1,.,TRBJ2-3,TRBV30
CASSLGDRVSSLGNTEAFF,TGTGCCAGCAGCTTAGGGGACAGGGTTTCGTCTCTAGGGAACACTGAAGCTTTCTTT,TRBD1,.,TRBJ1-1,TRBV11-2